The rows below give T cell receptor beta chains drawn from one sample of a study of vaccination and CD4 T cells after COVID-19. Their specific antigens are unknown. A single record per CDR3 protein comes from TCRdb applying MiXCR to the PCR reads. This sample yields 11,000 or so distinct CDR3 sequences, of which around 37% are seen a single time; 16% belongs to the top ten. Sequenced input: CD4+ T cells from blood, cultured in vitro. All receptors come from a human donor in good health. CDR3s include the opening cysteine and the closing phenylalanine or tryptophan. The listing skips clone size in some rows; elsewhere it reads once, few, many or a size class.

v_call	j_call	clone_size	cdr3_aa
TRBV18	TRBJ2-7	.	CASSGQLSSYEQYF
TRBV2	TRBJ2-7	.	CASSEAVREVF
TRBV27	TRBJ2-3	few	CASSFRDLDTQYF
TRBV20-1	TRBJ2-7	.	CSASKGTGSYEQYF
TRBV20-1	TRBJ2-1	.	CSATDYRVYEQFF
TRBV24-1	TRBJ1-1	medium-sized	CATSDGVANTEAFF
TRBV20-1	TRBJ2-1	hyperexpanded	CSASLNNEQFF
TRBV24-1	TRBJ1-2	few	CATSDPGTGGEGYTF
TRBV11-2	TRBJ1-6	.	CASSLMSPLHF
TRBV6-5	TRBJ1-2	few	CASSYSSLLTGSHGYTF
TRBV21-1	TRBJ1-5	.	CASSKGGQGAIVDNQPQHF
TRBV20-1	TRBJ2-3	few	CSSPASGHRASDTQYF
TRBV9	TRBJ1-1	.	CASTHLQGNTEAFF
TRBV18	TRBJ2-3	.	CASSPPGTSGTYTQYF
TRBV6-2/TRBV6-3	TRBJ1-2	.	CASGETDSLGYTF
TRBV6-5	TRBJ2-4	.	CASSSAGNIQYF
TRBV7-9	TRBJ2-5	.	CASSLARQGARDGETQYF
TRBV4-3	TRBJ1-6	.	CASSPDRVTSPLHF
TRBV27	TRBJ1-2	.	CASGGGFNYGYTF
TRBV29-1	TRBJ1-2	.	CSAWGGDGGYTF
TRBV2	TRBJ2-7	.	CASSRDRGREQYF
TRBV28	TRBJ2-7	.	CASSLDLGSLGEQYF
TRBV2	TRBJ2-7	.	CASSEGIVYYEQYF
TRBV18	TRBJ2-6	.	CASSPRGHSGANVLTF
TRBV12-3/TRBV12-4	TRBJ1-6	.	CASRADNRAYNSPLHF
TRBV11-2	TRBJ2-7	.	CASSLVGGVYEQYF
TRBV20-1	TRBJ1-5	few	CSASGGRDNQPQHF
TRBV4-3	TRBJ2-3	once	CASSKSALGGDTQYF